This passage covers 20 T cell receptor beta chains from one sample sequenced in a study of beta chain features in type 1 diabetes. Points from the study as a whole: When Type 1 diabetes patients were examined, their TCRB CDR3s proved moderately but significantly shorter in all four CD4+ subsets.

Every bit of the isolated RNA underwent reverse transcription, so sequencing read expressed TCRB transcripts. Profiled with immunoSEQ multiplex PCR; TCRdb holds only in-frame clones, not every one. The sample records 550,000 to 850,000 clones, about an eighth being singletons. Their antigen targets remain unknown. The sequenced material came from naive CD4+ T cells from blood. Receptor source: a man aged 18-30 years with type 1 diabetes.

The CDR3: CASSPTSTDTQYF. The CDR3 bases are TGTGCCAGCAGCCCGACTAGCACAGATACGCAGTATTTT. The chain has TRBV11-2 and TRBJ2-3, with D uncertain. The CDR3 spans 13 residues. V was clipped by 5 bases and J by 0 bases, with 6 bases between them. Germline assignment: CDR1 SGHAT and CDR2 FQNNGV.

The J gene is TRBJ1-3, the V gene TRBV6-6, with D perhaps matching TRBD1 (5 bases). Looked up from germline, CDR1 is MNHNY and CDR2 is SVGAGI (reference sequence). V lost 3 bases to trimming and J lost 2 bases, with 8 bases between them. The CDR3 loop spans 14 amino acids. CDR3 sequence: CASSYPGTGNTIYF. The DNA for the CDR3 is TGTGCCAGCAGTTATCCAGGGACTGGAAACACCATATATTTT.

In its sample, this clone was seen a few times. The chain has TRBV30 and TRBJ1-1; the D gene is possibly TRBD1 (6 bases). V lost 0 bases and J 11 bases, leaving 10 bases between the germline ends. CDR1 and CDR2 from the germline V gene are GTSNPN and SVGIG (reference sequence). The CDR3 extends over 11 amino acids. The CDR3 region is CAWSVRGRAFF. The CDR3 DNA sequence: TGTGCCTGGAGTGTTCGGGGGCGCGCTTTCTTT. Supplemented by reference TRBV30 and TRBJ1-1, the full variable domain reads SQTIHQWPATLVQPVGSPLSLECTVEGTSNPNLYWYRQAAGRGLQLLFYSVGIGQISSEVPQNLSASRPQDRQFILSSKKLLLSDSGFYLCAWSVRGRAFFGQGTRLTVV.

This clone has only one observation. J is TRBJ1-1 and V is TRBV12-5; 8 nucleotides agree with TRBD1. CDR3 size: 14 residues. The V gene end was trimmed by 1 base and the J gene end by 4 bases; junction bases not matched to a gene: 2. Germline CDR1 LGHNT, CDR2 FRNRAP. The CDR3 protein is CASGLDRGGTEAFF. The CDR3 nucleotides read TGTGCTAGTGGTTTGGACAGGGGGGGCACTGAAGCTTTCTTT. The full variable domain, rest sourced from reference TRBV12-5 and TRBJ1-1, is DARVTQTPRHKVTEMGQEVTMRCQPILGHNTVFWYRQTMMQGLELLAYFRNRAPLDDSGMPKDRFSAEMPDATLATLKIQPSEPRDSAVYFCASGLDRGGTEAFFGQGTRLTVV.

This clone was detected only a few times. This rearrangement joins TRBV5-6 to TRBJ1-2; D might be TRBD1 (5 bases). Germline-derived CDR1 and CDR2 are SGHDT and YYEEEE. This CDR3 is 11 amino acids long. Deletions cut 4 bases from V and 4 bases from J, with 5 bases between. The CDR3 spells CASSTGYGYTF. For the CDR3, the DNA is TGTGCCAGCAGCACAGGCTATGGCTACACCTTC.

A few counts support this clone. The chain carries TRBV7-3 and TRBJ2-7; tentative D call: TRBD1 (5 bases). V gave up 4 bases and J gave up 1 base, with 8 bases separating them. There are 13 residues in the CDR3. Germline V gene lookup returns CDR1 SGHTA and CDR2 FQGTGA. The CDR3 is CASSSRESYEQYF. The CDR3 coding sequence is TGTGCCAGCAGCTCCAGGGAATCCTACGAGCAGTACTTC.

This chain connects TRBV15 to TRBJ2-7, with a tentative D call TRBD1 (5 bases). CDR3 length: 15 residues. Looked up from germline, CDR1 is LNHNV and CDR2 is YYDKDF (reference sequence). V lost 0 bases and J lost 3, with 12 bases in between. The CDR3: CATSRDNGAIYEQYF. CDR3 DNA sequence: TGTGCCACCAGCAGAGATAATGGGGCCATCTACGAGCAGTACTTC.

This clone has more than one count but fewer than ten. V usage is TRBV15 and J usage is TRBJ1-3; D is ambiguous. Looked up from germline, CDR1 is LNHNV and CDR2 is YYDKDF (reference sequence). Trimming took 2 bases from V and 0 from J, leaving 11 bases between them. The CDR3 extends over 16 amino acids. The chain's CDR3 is CATSRPPASSGNTIYF. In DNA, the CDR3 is TGTGCCACCAGCAGACCCCCGGCCAGCTCTGGAAACACCATATATTTT.

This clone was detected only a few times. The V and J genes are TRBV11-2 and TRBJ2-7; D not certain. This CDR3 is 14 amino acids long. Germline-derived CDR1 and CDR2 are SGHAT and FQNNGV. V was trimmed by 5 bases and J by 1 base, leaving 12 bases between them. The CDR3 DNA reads TGTGCCAGCAGCCAATCCCCCCAGTCCTACGAGCAGTACTTC. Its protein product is CASSQSPQSYEQYF.

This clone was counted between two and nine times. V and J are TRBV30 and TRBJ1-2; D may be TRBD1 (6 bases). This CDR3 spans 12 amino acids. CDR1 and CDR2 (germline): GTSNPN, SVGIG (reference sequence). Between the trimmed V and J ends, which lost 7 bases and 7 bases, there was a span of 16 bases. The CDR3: CAYSGGAGGYTF. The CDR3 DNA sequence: TGTGCCTATTCGGGGGGCGCAGGTGGCTACACCTTC.

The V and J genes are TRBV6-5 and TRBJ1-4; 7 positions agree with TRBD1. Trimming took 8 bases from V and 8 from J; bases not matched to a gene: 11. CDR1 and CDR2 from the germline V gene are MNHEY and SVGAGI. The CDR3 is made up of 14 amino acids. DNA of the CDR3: TGTGCCAGCCAGGTTTTGACAGGGAGCGAAAAACTGTTTTTT. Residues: CASQVLTGSEKLFF.

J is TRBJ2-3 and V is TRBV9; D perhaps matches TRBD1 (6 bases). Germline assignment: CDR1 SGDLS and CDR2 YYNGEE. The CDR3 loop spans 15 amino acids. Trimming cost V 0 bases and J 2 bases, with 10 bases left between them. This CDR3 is CASSVVGAPTDTQYF. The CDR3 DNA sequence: TGTGCCAGCAGCGTAGTGGGGGCCCCCACAGATACGCAGTATTTT.

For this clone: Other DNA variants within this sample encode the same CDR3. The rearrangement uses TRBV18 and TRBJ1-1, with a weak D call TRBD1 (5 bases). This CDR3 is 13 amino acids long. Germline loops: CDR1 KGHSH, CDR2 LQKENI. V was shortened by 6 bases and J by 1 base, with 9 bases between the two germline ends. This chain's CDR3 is CASSLGENTEAFF. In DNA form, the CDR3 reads TGTGCCAGCTCCCTGGGGGAGAACACTGAAGCTTTCTTT. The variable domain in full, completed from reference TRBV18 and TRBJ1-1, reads NAGVMQNPRHLVRRRGQEARLRCSPMKGHSHVYWYRQLPEEGLKFMVYLQKENIIDESGMPKERFSAEFPKEGPSILRIQQVVRGDSAAYFCASSLGENTEAFFGQGTRLTVV.

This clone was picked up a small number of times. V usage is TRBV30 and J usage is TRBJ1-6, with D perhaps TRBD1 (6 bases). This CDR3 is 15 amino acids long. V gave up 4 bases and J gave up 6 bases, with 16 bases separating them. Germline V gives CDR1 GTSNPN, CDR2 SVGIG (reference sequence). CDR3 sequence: CAWTGTSSSNSPLHF. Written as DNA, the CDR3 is TGTGCCTGGACAGGGACATCGTCTAGTAATTCACCCCTCCACTTT.

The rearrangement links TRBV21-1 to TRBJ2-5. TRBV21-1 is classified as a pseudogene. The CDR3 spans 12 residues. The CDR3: CASSKEEETQYF. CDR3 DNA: TGTGCCAGCAGCAAAGAGGAAGAGACCCAGTACTTC.

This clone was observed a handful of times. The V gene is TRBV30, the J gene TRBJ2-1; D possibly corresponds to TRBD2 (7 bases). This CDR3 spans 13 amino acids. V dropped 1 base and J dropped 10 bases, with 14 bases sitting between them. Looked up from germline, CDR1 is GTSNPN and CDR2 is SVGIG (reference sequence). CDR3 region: CAWSARGAGEQFF. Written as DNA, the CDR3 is TGTGCCTGGAGTGCCCGGGGGGCTGGGGAGCAGTTCTTC.

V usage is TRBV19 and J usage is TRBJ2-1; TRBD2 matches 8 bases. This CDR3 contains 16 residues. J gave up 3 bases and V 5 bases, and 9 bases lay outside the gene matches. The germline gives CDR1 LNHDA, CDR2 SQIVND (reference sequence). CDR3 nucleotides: TGTGCCAGTAGTCCCCCCCGAGCGGGGGACTACAATGAGCAGTTCTTC. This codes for CASSPPRAGDYNEQFF.

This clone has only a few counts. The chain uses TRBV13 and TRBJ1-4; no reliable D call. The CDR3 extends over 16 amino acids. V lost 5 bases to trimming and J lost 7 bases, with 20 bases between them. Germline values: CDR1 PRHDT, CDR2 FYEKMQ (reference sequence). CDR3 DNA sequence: TGTGCCAGCAGCCGATTCTTCGGGAGTCTAGGTGAAAAACTGTTTTTT. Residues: CASSRFFGSLGEKLFF.

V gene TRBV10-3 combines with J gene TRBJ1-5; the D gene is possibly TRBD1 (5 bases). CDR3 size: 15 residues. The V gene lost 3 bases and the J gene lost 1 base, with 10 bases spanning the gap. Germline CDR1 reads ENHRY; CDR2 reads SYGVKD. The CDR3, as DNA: TGTGCCATCAGTGATGGCAGGGAAAGCAATCAGCCCCAGCATTTT. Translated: CAISDGRESNQPQHF.

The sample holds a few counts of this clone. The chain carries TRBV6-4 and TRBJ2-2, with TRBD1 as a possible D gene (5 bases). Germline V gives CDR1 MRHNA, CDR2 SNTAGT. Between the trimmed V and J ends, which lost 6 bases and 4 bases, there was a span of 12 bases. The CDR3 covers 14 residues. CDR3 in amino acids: CASSHHDSTGELFF. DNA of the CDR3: TGTGCCAGCAGCCACCACGACAGCACCGGGGAGCTGTTTTTT.